This TCR beta chain was sequenced for a study of blood T cell repertoires in COVID-19. CDR1 SNHLY and CDR2 FYNNEI come from the germline V gene. The CDR3 runs to 13 residues. Trimming left V 5 bases short and J 0 bases short, with 7 bases between. Method: immunoSEQ multiplex PCR; TCRdb's copy keeps in-frame clones and lacks some. The sample has about 250,000 clones, 88% seen once; the top ten hold 2.5% to 3%. What was sequenced was PBMCs or T cells enriched from blood (not recorded which). The chain is built from TRBV2 and TRBJ2-5; no reliable D call. The receptor was derived from a woman between 50 and 59 years old who had recovered from COVID-19. The CDR3 bases are TGTGCCAGCAGTCAAGACAACCAAGAGACCCAGTACTTC. This sequence encodes CASSQDNQETQYF.